Listed below are T cell receptor beta chains from one sample, sequenced in a study of vaccination and CD4 T cells after COVID-19. TCRdb re-derived calls from the PCR reads in MiXCR, one entry per CDR3 protein. Of 20,000 to 25,000 distinct CDR3 sequences in the sample, roughly 50% were seen once. These receptors have no known antigen. Sequenced here: CD4+ T cells from blood, cultured in vitro, sampled about 7 months after SARS-CoV-2 vaccination. These TCRs come from a human donor who had recovered from COVID-19. Each CDR3 is given with its conserved first and last residue. The order of the fields is clone size, V gene, J gene, D gene, CDR3 DNA, CDR3 protein. A D gene is named only where the DNA matches it firmly. The size of a clone is reported for some rows only, either as once, few or many, or as a class for expanded clones.

NA	TRBV24-1	TRBJ2-7	NA	TGTGCCACCAGTGACACAGGGCGCGGCTACGAGCAGTACTTC	CATSDTGRGYEQYF
few	TRBV20-1	TRBJ1-1	NA	TGCAGTGCTAGAGTAGGACAGCCGGACACTGAAGCTTTCTTT	CSARVGQPDTEAFF
NA	TRBV2	TRBJ2-7	TRBD1	TGTGCCAGCACGCAGGGACAGGACTACGAGCAGTACTTC	CASTQGQDYEQYF
few	TRBV27	TRBJ2-5	TRBD2	TGTGCCAGCAGTTTAAGAGCGACTAGCGGGGCGGGGTGGGAGACCCAGTACTTC	CASSLRATSGAGWETQYF
NA	TRBV20-1	TRBJ1-5	NA	TGCAGTGCTAGCCCCCCAACAGGGTACAATCAGCCCCAGCATTTT	CSASPPTGYNQPQHF
few	TRBV6-1	TRBJ1-2	TRBD1	TGTGCCAGCAGGACCGGGACAGACTATGGCTACACCTTC	CASRTGTDYGYTF
few	TRBV25-1	TRBJ2-3	TRBD2	TGTGCCGCCGGGGGGGGACTCGGCACGCAGTATTTT	CAAGGGLGTQYF
NA	TRBV19	TRBJ1-2	NA	TGTGCCAGTAGTTTAAGGGGACCGACCTATGGTGGCTACACCTTC	CASSLRGPTYGGYTF
NA	TRBV18	TRBJ2-5	NA	TGTGCCAGCTCACGTGCCGAGTGGAGCTTGCAAGAGACCCAGTACTTC	CASSRAEWSLQETQYF
few	TRBV7-9	TRBJ1-1	NA	TGTGCCAGCTGTCGGGACACTGAAGCTTTCTTT	CASCRDTEAFF
NA	TRBV6-1	TRBJ1-2	NA	TGTGCCAGTTGTTATACGACAGAACGCTATGGCTACACCTTC	CASCYTTERYGYTF
NA	TRBV11-3	TRBJ2-7	TRBD2	TGTGCCAGCAGAAAGATAGCGGGAGCCCATGGCGACGAGCAGTACTTC	CASRKIAGAHGDEQYF
large	TRBV24-1	TRBJ2-1	TRBD2	TGTGCCACCAGTGATTTGCACGACATCCGGGAGGGGTACAATGAGCAGTTCTTC	CATSDLHDIREGYNEQFF
NA	TRBV6-2/TRBV6-3	TRBJ2-7	NA	TGTGCCAGCAGTTACCTAGCGTTGTCCTACGAGCAGTACTTC	CASSYLALSYEQYF